A selection of T cell receptor beta chains follows, all from one sample in a study of T cell responses to AZD1222 COVID-19 vaccine. Some clones are missing from TCRdb's copy, which holds only in-frame ones; the method was immunoSEQ multiplex PCR. The table lists under 150,000 clones, roughly 92% of them singletons. The sequences come from peripheral blood, collected 28 days after the second AZD1222 dose. These receptors were obtained from an adult who received the AZD1222 COVID-19 vaccine. The CDR3 runs from the conserved cysteine through the conserved F or W. Each record gives: D gene, J gene, V gene, CDR3 length, clone size, CDR3 DNA, CDR3 protein. D genes are given only for firm matches. Clone size is stated in some rows and not others, as once, few, many or a class when expanded.

>-|TRBJ2-6|TRBV2|15|-
TGTGCCAGCAGTGAACAGGTCTCTGGGGCCAACGTCCTGACTTTC
CASSEQVSGANVLTF
>-|TRBJ1-2|TRBV30|14|-
TGTGCCTGGAGAACAGGGAATCCTAACTATGGCTACACCTTC
CAWRTGNPNYGYTF
>-|TRBJ2-2|TRBV2|14|-
TGTGCCACCCGTGGCCAGGGGAGCACCGGGGAGCTGTTTTTT
CATRGQGSTGELFF
>-|TRBJ1-6|TRBV5-4|16|-
TGTGCCAGCAGCTTGAATCAGGTATCCTATAATTCACCCCTCCACTTT
CASSLNQVSYNSPLHF
>-|TRBJ1-3|TRBV7-9|17|-
TGTGCCAGCAGCCGCCGACAGGTGGATTCCTCTGGAAACACCATATATTTT
CASSRRQVDSSGNTIYF
>TRBD1|TRBJ1-6|TRBV27|14|few
TGTGCCAGCAGTCCCAGACAGGGTCATTCACCCCTCCACTTT
CASSPRQGHSPLHF
>TRBD1|TRBJ1-3|TRBV5-6|14|-
TGTGCCAGCAGCTTACAGGGGGCTGGAAACACCATATATTTT
CASSLQGAGNTIYF
>TRBD1|TRBJ1-2|TRBV7-9|14|-
TGTGCCAGCAGCCCCCCGGGGGACAGCTATGGCTACACCTTC
CASSPPGDSYGYTF
>TRBD1|TRBJ2-1|TRBV6-2/TRBV6-3|15|-
TGTGCCAGCAGCGACAGGGACCCGAGGAATAATGAGCAGTTCTTC
CASSDRDPRNNEQFF
>-|TRBJ2-3|TRBV19|16|-
TGTGCCAGTAGTCTTAGGACTCCTACTAGCACAGATACGCAGTATTTT
CASSLRTPTSTDTQYF
>TRBD1|TRBJ2-5|TRBV18|13|-
TGTGCCAGCTCACTAGGACAGGGTGAGACCCAGTACTTC
CASSLGQGETQYF
>TRBD1|TRBJ2-2|TRBV7-3|14|-
TGTGCCAGCAGCATCGACAGGGGGCCGGGGGAGCTGTTTTTT
CASSIDRGPGELFF
>TRBD1|TRBJ1-2|TRBV7-2|16|-
TGTGCCAGCAGCTTAGCGGTAGGACAGGGGCGGAAAGGCTACACCTTC
CASSLAVGQGRKGYTF
>TRBD1|TRBJ2-1|TRBV11-3|14|-
TGTGCCAGCAGCTTACCGGGTCCAGGGGGCGAGCAGTTCTTC
CASSLPGPGGEQFF
>-|TRBJ2-5|TRBV19|13|-
TGTGCCAGTAGTATTGGAGGGGGAGAGACCCAGTACTTC
CASSIGGGETQYF
>-|TRBJ2-5|TRBV2|15|-
TGTGCCAGCGGTGGGGGGCAAGGAGTGCAAGAGACCCAGTACTTC
CASGGGQGVQETQYF
>TRBD1|TRBJ1-1|TRBV6-5|15|-
TGTGCCAGCCTCGAGCCAGGGGGTGGGAACACTGAAGCTTTCTTT
CASLEPGGGNTEAFF